The entry that follows covers one TCR beta chain sequence. Its antigen remains unknown. These data originate in a study of T cell repertoires in cytomegalovirus infection. Study-level background: Researchers turned to recently identified HLA-C-restricted CMV epitopes as well as well-studied HLA-B-restricted ones. Public TCR beta signatures marked donors with CMV infection and the matching HLA.

TCRdb redid the calling of the reads with MiXCR, one entry per CDR3 protein. The repertoire includes 450,000 to 600,000 distinct CDR3 sequences, more than 30% of them detected once, and roughly 15% sits in the top ten. Sequences were derived from cultured PBMCs, sampled from culture after CMV antigen stimulation. This TCR came from a human donor in good health (CMV status not recorded). Some clones in this sample may be carry-over from other donors' samples.

The CDR3, as DNA: TGCAGCGTTCTCAGGGACAGGGGGGATGGCTACACCTTC. It is translated as CSVLRDRGDGYTF. V is TRBV29-1 and J is TRBJ1-2; 11 bases match TRBD1. The germline CDR1 and CDR2 sequences are SQVTM and ANQGSEA. The CDR3 totals 13 residues. V was pared by 5 bases and J by 6 bases, with 5 bases of the junction left unmatched.